The present entry profiles one T cell receptor (beta chain) with its context. Its antigen specificity is not known. No much larger clonotype is one base removed from it; base qualities were not supplied. The approximately 39 donors, aged roughly 6 to 95 years, were systemically healthy Caucasian individuals from Russia. Each donor gave 8 to 10 milliliters of peripheral blood, drawn into EDTA-treated Vacutainer tubes. Ficoll-Paque density-gradient centrifugation was used to isolate PBMCs, with at least 7 million per sample. Total RNA, at least 6 micrograms per sample, was extracted from PBMCs with Trizol reagent. For every donor, flow cytometry on a PBMC aliquot measured the percentage of naive CD45RAhigh/CD27high T cells. The sample is drawn from a study of blood T cells in healthy people across ages (dated by TCRdb to the mid-2010s). About the investigation overall: Template switching captured roughly one uniquely barcoded TCR beta cDNA molecule per two T cells in model experiments. The study measured age-related changes in TCR beta repertoire diversity using deep sequencing normalized with unique cDNA molecular identifiers. Donors were grouped into four age groups: young (average 16 years), middle-aged (about 40), aged (approximately 67) and long-lived (around 80). To avoid experimental bias, donors of different ages were distributed randomly across sequencing lanes. Using the same blood draw, the study looked at two additional independent replicas of 1 million unique cDNA reads for two donors, one aged 18 to 29 and the other aged 80 or older. Beyond this particular receptor, the publication reports: Observed TCR beta diversity per million T cells fell roughly linearly with age, and a significant reduction was already apparent by age roughly 40. Bulk unsorted PBMC profiling prevented conclusive comparison of naive and antigen-experienced compartments. Estimates of total diversity based on one million sequenced T cells were considered lower bounds and underestimates. The percentage of naive T cells measured by flow cytometry correlated strongly with observed TCR beta diversity. Donor CMV infection status was unknown, potentially confounding age-related changes in expanded clonotypes. The long-lived group showed more naive CD4+ T cells, fewer expanded clones and increased TCR diversity than the aged group, suggesting age selection.

Reading from cysteine to phenylalanine, the CDR3 counts 13 amino acids. The sequence is cut down to CDR3 DNA, 39 bases in frame from base 1. V and J lose 0 bases and 11 bases, and a span of 15 bases separates them. The germline V gene yields SQVTM for CDR1 and ANQGSEA for CDR2. Libraries were constructed by 5' RACE. This sample was sequenced with an Illumina HiSeq 2500. The second PCR ran for roughly 7 to 11 cycles and used a J-beta primer mix along with a sample-barcoded 5' primer. Each TCR beta cDNA molecule received a unique molecular identifier from a template-switch 5' adaptor carrying 12 random nucleotides. At least 2.5 million CDR3-containing paired-end reads were obtained from each sample. First-strand cDNA synthesis was performed from all RNA using the Mint cDNA synthesis kit, with priming by a TRBC-specific oligonucleotide. All cDNA was treated with uracil-DNA glycosylase and then went through a first 18-cycle PCR with the universal primers M1SS and BC2_uni_R. On the study's bioinformatics: For normalization, 1 million high-quality reads, each with a distinct molecular identifier, were randomly selected from each sample. Instead of being binned into consensus sequences, reads with shared molecular identifiers were discarded. CDR3 identification, clonotype clustering and error correction used MiTCR with a Q25 quality threshold and the strictest error-elimination algorithm. A nonparametric unseen species model with Euler transformation was used to estimate a lower bound on total TCR beta diversity. TCRdb ran its own pipeline on the public reads, namely fastp trimming at Q25 and MiXCR clone calling, and kept in-frame beta chains. Every distinct CDR3 protein forms one entry, paired with its most common genes and DNA. It is TCRdb's table, rather than the study itself, that gives the V and J calls and clone size. The sample table records approximately 1.5 million distinct CDR3 sequences; about 35% of these occur just once. Together, the top ten hold around 11% of the sample.

Recombination joined TRBV29-1 with TRBJ2-3, with the D gene possibly TRBD1 or TRBD2, each one fitting 6 bases. This clonotype was obtained from a woman in her 30s in good health. Sequences were obtained from blood. The nucleotides read TGCAGCGTTGAAGATAGTCCGGGGGCAGTGCAGTATTTT. Its coded protein is CSVEDSPGAVQYF.